This is a list of T cell receptor beta chains from one sample in a study of long-term antiretroviral therapy in people with HIV. This table comes from immunoSEQ multiplex PCR, and its TCRdb copy is limited to in-frame clones, with some not included. The data show more than 35,000 clones, with 86% seen just once and almost 4% held by the top ten. Sequenced here: unsorted PBMCs, sampled just before starting antiretroviral therapy. The receptor source for this set is a young woman with HIV. CDR3s include the opening cysteine and the closing phenylalanine or tryptophan. A D gene is named only where the DNA matches it firmly. Only part of the rows carry a size: once, few, many, or a class if the clone is expanded.

j_call d_call clone_size v_call cdr3_aa cdr3_nt
TRBJ2-3 . . TRBV9 CASSLEGISTDTQYF TGTGCCAGCAGCTTAGAAGGGATTAGCACAGATACGCAGTATTTT
TRBJ2-7 TRBD1 . TRBV18 CASSPWDSLTGAYEQYF TGTGCCAGCTCACCGTGGGACAGCCTCACCGGGGCCTACGAGCAGTACTTC
TRBJ1-2 . . TRBV4-2 CASSTHTAGRSYGYTF TGTGCCAGCAGCACACACACTGCCGGACGGAGCTATGGCTACACCTTC
TRBJ2-7 . . TRBV9 CASGGLYEQYF TGTGCCAGCGGGGGCCTCTACGAGCAGTACTTC
TRBJ2-7 . once TRBV6-6 CASSLLVTEEQYF TGTGCCAGCAGCCTGCTTGTCACCGAGGAGCAGTACTTC
TRBJ1-2 TRBD1 . TRBV13 CASSLGQGTNYGYTF TGTGCCAGCAGCTTAGGACAGGGGACTAACTATGGCTACACCTTC
TRBJ2-3 . . TRBV7-9 CASSFTGGGTDTQYF TGTGCCAGCAGCTTTACGGGTGGGGGCACAGATACGCAGTATTTT
TRBJ2-3 TRBD2 . TRBV5-1 CASRLQAAGAKADTQYF TGCGCCAGCAGGCTCCAAGCAGCGGGAGCAAAGGCAGATACGCAGTATTTT
TRBJ2-7 TRBD1 . TRBV5-1 CASSNRTGTSGEQYF TGCGCCAGCAGCAATCGGACAGGGACGAGTGGCGAGCAGTACTTC
TRBJ2-5 . . TRBV9 CASSVLHSDQETQYF TGTGCCAGCAGCGTATTACACAGCGACCAAGAGACCCAGTACTTC
TRBJ1-2 TRBD1 . TRBV19 CASSNRGLGYGYTF TGTGCCAGTAGTAACAGGGGGCTCGGCTATGGCTACACCTTC
TRBJ2-2 TRBD2 . TRBV5-1 CASSPSGPTGELFF TGCGCCAGCAGCCCTAGCGGGCCTACCGGGGAGCTGTTTTTT
TRBJ2-5 . . TRBV4-3 CASSQGGGGETQYF TGCGCCAGCAGCCAAGGAGGGGGGGGAGAGACCCAGTACTTC
TRBJ2-3 . . TRBV10-3 CAIGQSTDTQYF TGTGCCATCGGTCAGAGCACAGATACGCAGTATTTT
TRBJ1-1 . . TRBV15 CATGGQVNTEAFF TGTGCCACCGGGGGGCAGGTAAACACTGAAGCTTTCTTT